The text below deals with one TCR beta chain. As yet, its antigen is unknown. Making the TCR beta libraries involved quantitative 5'-RACE with molecular barcodes. TCRdb re-called the 5' RACE reads through MiXCR, storing one row per CDR3 protein. The table lists 390,000 or so distinct CDR3 sequences, approximately 20% of them singletons, with roughly a sixth in the top ten. Germline CDR1 reads ENHRY; CDR2 reads SYGVKD. The CDR3 totals 17 residues. After removal of 4 bases from V and 1 base from J, the junction contained 2 bases not matched to a gene. This sample stems from a study of CD8 T cells in ankylosing spondylitis. General study points: A motif in TCR beta, a set of roughly eight highly homologous variants, appeared characteristic of ankylosing spondylitis blood.

This sequence was found in a male donor with ankylosing spondylitis. V gene TRBV10-3 combines with J gene TRBJ2-1; TRBD2 matches at 15 bases. The sequenced sample consisted of blood, either unsorted or a sorted T cell fraction (not recorded which). The CDR3 loop is CAISGTSGRGSYNEQFF. CDR3 sequence (DNA): TGTGCCATCAGTGGGACTAGCGGGAGGGGGTCCTACAATGAGCAGTTCTTC.